The subject of this entry is one TCR beta chain. The sample originates from a study of blood T cell repertoires in COVID-19. Turning to the study itself: T cells, B-cell-depleted T cells, or PBMCs supplied cDNA or gDNA.

The junction had 3 bases not matched to a gene; V was cut back by 5 bases and J by 0 bases. This CDR3 contains 15 residues. The germline V gene encodes CDR1 SGHVS and CDR2 FNYEAQ. Per the original methods: Estimates of nucleated cell counts were drawn from the amplification of reference gene primers. Measured with immunoSEQ multiplex PCR; TCRdb has only the in-frame clones, and not every one. The DNA was the basis for D and trimming; V, J and clone size are from that table. The top ten hold under 4.5% of the sample, which has fewer than 150,000 clones, over 70% seen once. The sequencing input was PBMCs or T cells enriched from blood (not recorded which). The rearrangement uses TRBV7-6 and TRBJ2-1, with TRBD2 matching over 8 bases. The receptor's source is a man aged 50 to 59 in a cohort exposed to, infected with or recovered from COVID-19 (not recorded which). CDR3: CASSPGLVSYNEQFF. CDR3 nucleotides: TGTGCCAGCAGCCCGGGACTAGTCTCCTACAATGAGCAGTTCTTC.